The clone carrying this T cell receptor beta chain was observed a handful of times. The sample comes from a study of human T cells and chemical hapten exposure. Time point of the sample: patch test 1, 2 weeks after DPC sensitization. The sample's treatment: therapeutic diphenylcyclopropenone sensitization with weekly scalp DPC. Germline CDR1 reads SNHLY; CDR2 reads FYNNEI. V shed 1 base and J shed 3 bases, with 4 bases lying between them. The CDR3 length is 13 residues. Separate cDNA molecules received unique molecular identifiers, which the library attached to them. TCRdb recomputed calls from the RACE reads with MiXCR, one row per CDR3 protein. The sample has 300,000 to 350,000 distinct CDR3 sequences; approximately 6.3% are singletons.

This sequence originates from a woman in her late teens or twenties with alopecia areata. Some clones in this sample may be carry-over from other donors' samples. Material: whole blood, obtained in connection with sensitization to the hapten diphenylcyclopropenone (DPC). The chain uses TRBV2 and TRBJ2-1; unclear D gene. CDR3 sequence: CASSEGHYNEQFF. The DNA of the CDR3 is TGTGCCAGCAGTGAAGGGCACTACAATGAGCAGTTCTTC.